This section outlines one T cell receptor beta chain sequence together with its context. Its recognized antigen is unknown. No quality values exist for individual bases; no much larger clone is one base distant. Using the deep immunoSEQ assay, multiplex PCR amplified TCR CDR3 regions from genomic DNA. For each cell subset, the extracted genomic DNA was distributed evenly across all wells of several immunoSEQ 96-well plates, and each plate served as one replicate. Each replicate PCR for sorted subsets received 200 ng genomic DNA, equal to 30,000 or so T cell genomes. Purified libraries were measured with a Qubit 3.0 fluorometer, size-checked on a Bioanalyzer 2100, and measured again with the KAPA Library Quantification kit. Each immunoSEQ 96-well plate was sequenced on its own single-read 150-cycle Illumina NextSeq 550 flow cell. The authors processed their data as follows. Because the immunoSEQ output included only junctional sequences and no quality scores, the filtering could not be the same as the filtering used for full-length reads. Sequences were annotated with PyIR, a Python wrapper for IgBLAST v1.9, and V/J genes and CDR3 were assigned using IMGT germline references. Any read was removed if the V/J assignment was weak (E-value above 1e-6), the CDR3 was missing, or the read contained stop codons, out-of-frame junctions, or ambiguous translated residues. V3J clonotypes were defined as sequences sharing an identical inferred V gene, J gene, and CDR3 amino acid sequence. Percentage overlap between repertoires was calculated by dividing the number of shared unique clonotypes by the size of the smaller repertoire. Repertoire richness was assessed with RTK rarefaction, the Chao1 estimator, and Recon v2.1 estimates of unobserved clonotypes. For all TCRbeta clonotypes obtained by the gDNA method from a few donors, generation probabilities were computed with OLGA. What TCRdb holds here is the immuneACCESS table cut down to in-frame rearrangements. Part of the clones is not present; checked against another copy, under half of the missing clones reflect an unresolved V gene, and the others are unexplained. Clonal size and the V and J genes are those of that table, whereas D and trimming came from the DNA. Here the sample has around 1.9 million clones; over 85% occur a single time. Of the sample, around 1.7% falls within the top ten clones.

These data are taken from a study of shared clonotypes between healthy human individuals (dated by TCRdb to 2018 to 2020). About the full investigation: Three men and a couple of women, aged 18 to 49 years, made up the cohort. Different laboratories and diverse techniques were used to prepare libraries and sequence TCR repertoires, to increase sequencing depth and limit assay-specific biases. For each donor, CD4 naive and CD4 memory were each given three plates, CD8 naive was given two plates, and CD8 memory was given one plate. Each donor's leukapheresis produced roughly between about 0.8 and 8.9 billion PBMCs. The study deeply sequenced blood TCR repertoires of five healthy adults to estimate repertoire size and the extent of clonotype sharing between individuals. Broader findings and caveats from the paper: Sharing across a handful of donors was observed for approximately 5% of naive CD4, under 4% of naive CD8, 2% to 2.5% of memory CD4, and over 0.3% of memory CD8 clonotypes. Incomplete sequencing was indicated by rarefaction of sorted-subset datasets, despite the large sequencing depth. Larger estimated clonotype richness was generally found for naive subsets than for memory subsets. Pairwise subsampling led to the expectation that sequencing depth would affect the degree of clonotype sharing among donors. Sampling was limited to blood, and TCR repertoires in tissue likely differ from TCR repertoires in blood. The genetic and exposure-history diversity represented was limited by the small number of donors. Compared with non-shared clonotypes, the clonotypes found in all four sorted-subset donors had higher generation probabilities.

CD8 naive samples consisted of CD45RO-negative cells that were positively selected for CCR7, yielding a CD45RA+CCR7+ population without TemRA cells. The donors were healthy, HIV-negative adults who had no recently reported acute infections or vaccinations. Every donor was a Caucasian adult living in Nashville, Tennessee, USA. Blood was collected by leukapheresis, and PBMCs were isolated by Ficoll-Histopaque density gradient centrifugation and then cryopreserved in liquid nitrogen vapor phase. Analytical flow cytometry was used to check the purity and quantity of each magnetically sorted T cell population. Genomic DNA was isolated from each sorted fraction and quantified by UV absorbance on a Nanodrop 2000c. The sequenced sample consisted of naive CD8+ T cells from PBMCs. The cell subset or site label here, explained by the study, means: CD45RA+CCR7+. This clonotype originated in a young man in good health. Some clones in this sample may be carry-over from other donors' samples.

The nucleotide sequence reads TGTGCCATCAGTGGGCCGACTAGCTCGTCCGGGGAGCTGTTTTTT. Translated, it reads CAISGPTSSSGELFF. This chain is built from TRBV10-3 and TRBJ2-2; 7 junctional bases match TRBD2. The junction shows trimming of 4 bases on V and 6 bases on J, and the gene matches do not reach 8 bases of it. The germline V gene supplies CDR1 ENHRY and CDR2 SYGVKD. Taken from cysteine to phenylalanine, the CDR3 has 15 residues. Just the 45-base CDR3 DNA is kept, in frame starting at base 1.